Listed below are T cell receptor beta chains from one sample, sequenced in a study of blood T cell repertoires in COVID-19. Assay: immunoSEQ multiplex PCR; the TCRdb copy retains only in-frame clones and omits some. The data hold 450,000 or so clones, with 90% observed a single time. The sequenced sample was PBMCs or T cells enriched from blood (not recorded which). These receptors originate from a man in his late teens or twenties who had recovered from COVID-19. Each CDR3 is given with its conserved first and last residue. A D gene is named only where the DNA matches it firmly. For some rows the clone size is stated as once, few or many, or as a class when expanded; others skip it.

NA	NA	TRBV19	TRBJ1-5	TGTGCCAGTAGTATAGGGAGGCAGCCCCAGCATTTT	CASSIGRQPQHF
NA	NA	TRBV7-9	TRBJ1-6	TGTGCCAGCAGCTCCGCCGGGGGGTCCCTCCACTTT	CASSSAGGSLHF
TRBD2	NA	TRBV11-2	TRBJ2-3	TGTGCCAGCAGCTTAGAGTTCGGCGGGGGGGCAGGGAATACGCAGTATTTT	CASSLEFGGGAGNTQYF
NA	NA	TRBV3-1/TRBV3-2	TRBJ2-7	TGTGCCAGCAGTCCGGTCCCTCCATCCGAGCAGTACTTC	CASSPVPPSEQYF
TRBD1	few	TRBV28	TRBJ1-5	TGTGCCAGCAGTGCCGAAGCAGGGGGTCAGCCCCAGCATTTT	CASSAEAGGQPQHF
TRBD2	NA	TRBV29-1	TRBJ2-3	TGCAGCGCAGCTAGCGGGGCAGATACGCAGTATTTT	CSAASGADTQYF
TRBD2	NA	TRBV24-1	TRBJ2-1	TGTGCCACCAGTGATCCCGGACTAGCGGCCGACAATGAGCAGTTCTTC	CATSDPGLAADNEQFF
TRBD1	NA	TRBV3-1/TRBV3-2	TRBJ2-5	TGTGCCAGCAGCACCCGGACAGGGGGCGAAGAGACCCAGTACTTC	CASSTRTGGEETQYF
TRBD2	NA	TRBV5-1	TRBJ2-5	TGCGCCAGCAACCTCATAGCGGGATCGGAGACCCAGTACTTC	CASNLIAGSETQYF
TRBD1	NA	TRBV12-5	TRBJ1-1	TGTGCTAGTGGTTTGGTACTAGGGGACAGTACGTTAGACACTGAAGCTTTCTTT	CASGLVLGDSTLDTEAFF
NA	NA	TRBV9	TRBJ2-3	TGTGCCAGCAGCTTCTCCGACGGCCACCGGGGTACGCAGTATTTT	CASSFSDGHRGTQYF
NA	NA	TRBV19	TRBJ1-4	TGTGCCAGTAGTATGAGCGCCAGGGGAGCCCAGACGAAAAAACTGTTTTTT	CASSMSARGAQTKKLFF
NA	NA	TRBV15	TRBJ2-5	TGTGCCACCAGCAGAGTCGTACTAGGGCAAGAGACCCAGTACTTC	CATSRVVLGQETQYF
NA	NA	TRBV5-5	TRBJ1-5	TGTGCCAGCAGCTTGGGCGGGGGCACGGAGCCCCAGCATTTT	CASSLGGGTEPQHF
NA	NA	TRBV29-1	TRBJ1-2	TGCAGCGGGCGGGAGGGTGGAGGCTACACCTTC	CSGREGGGYTF
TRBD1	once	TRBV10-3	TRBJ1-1	TGTGCCATCACCCGGAACCCAGACAGGGACACTGAAGCTTTCTTT	CAITRNPDRDTEAFF
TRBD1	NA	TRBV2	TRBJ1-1	TGTGCCAGCAAACCGGACAGGGCTGAAGCTTTCTTT	CASKPDRAEAFF
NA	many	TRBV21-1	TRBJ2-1	TGTGCCAGCAGCAAAGCAGAGGGGCTAGCGGGAGGCTCGAGCTCCTACAATGAGCAGTTCTTC	CASSKAEGLAGGSSSYNEQFF
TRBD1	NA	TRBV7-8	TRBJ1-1	TGTGCCAGCAGCCAAGGACAGGGTGGGGGCACTGAAGCTTTCTTT	CASSQGQGGGTEAFF
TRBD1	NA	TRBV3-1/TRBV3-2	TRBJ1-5	TGTGCCAGCAGCCAAGATTGGGGGACAGCAAATCAGCCCCAGCATTTT	CASSQDWGTANQPQHF
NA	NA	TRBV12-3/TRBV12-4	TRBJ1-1	TGTGCCAGCAGTTTGACAGGCTACACTGAAGCTTTCTTT	CASSLTGYTEAFF
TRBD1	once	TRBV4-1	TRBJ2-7	TGCGCCAGCAGCCAGTTCCCTCGACAGGGGAGCTCCTACGAGCAGTACTTC	CASSQFPRQGSSYEQYF
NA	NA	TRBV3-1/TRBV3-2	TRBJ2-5	TGTGCCAGCAGCCAATCCACGATAGTCCAAGAGACCCAGTACTTC	CASSQSTIVQETQYF
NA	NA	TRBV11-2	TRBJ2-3	TGTGCCAGCAGCTCGAGGGCAGGACCCACAGATACGCAGTATTTT	CASSSRAGPTDTQYF
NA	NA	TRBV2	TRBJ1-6	TGTGCCAGCAGTGATGAGGGTTCACCCCTCCACTTT	CASSDEGSPLHF
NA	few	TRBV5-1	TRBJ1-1	TGCGCCAGCAGCTTGTCCCCGGGTTTGAACACTGAAGCTTTCTTT	CASSLSPGLNTEAFF
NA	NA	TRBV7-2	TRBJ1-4	TGTGCCAGCAGCAAGTCAGGGGTGGCGAGCGAAAAACTGTTTTTT	CASSKSGVASEKLFF
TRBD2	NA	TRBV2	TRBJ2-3	TGTGCCAGCAGTGTGACCTCGGCGGGAGGAAGGTCAGATACGCAGTATTTT	CASSVTSAGGRSDTQYF
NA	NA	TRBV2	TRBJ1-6	TGTGCCAGCGGTGTAGGAGTACAGGATAATTCACCCCTCCACTTT	CASGVGVQDNSPLHF
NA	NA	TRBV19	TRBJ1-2	TGTGCCAGTACCAGTAGCCCAGGGGCCTATGGCTACACCTTC	CASTSSPGAYGYTF
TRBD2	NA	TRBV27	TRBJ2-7	TGTGCCAGCAGTAAGCCGGGACTAGCGGGGACGAAGCAGTACTTC	CASSKPGLAGTKQYF
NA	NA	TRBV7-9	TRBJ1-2	TGTGCCAGCAGCTTCGGGGAATCCAATGGCTACACCTTC	CASSFGESNGYTF
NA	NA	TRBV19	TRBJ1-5	TGTGCCAGTAGTCTCAAGAGCGGGGTACGTCAGCCCCAGCATTTT	CASSLKSGVRQPQHF
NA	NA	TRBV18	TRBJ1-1	TGTGCCAGCTCCCAAGGGAGAAGCGGATCTGAAGCTTTCTTT	CASSQGRSGSEAFF
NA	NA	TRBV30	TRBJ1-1	TGTGCCTGGAGTGTACTGAGAGAGGGTGCTGTGACTGAAGCTTTCTTT	CAWSVLREGAVTEAFF
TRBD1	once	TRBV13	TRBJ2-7	TGTGCCAGCAGTCGCCCCGGGACAGAAATTGAAGAGCAGTACTTC	CASSRPGTEIEEQYF
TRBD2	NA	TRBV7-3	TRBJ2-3	TGTGCCAGCAGCTTACTAGCGGGGGGGAGCCCAGATACGCAGTATTTT	CASSLLAGGSPDTQYF
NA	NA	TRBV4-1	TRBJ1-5	TGCGCCAGCAGCCCAGGACAAGTGGCGTATAGCAATCAGCCCCAGCATTTT	CASSPGQVAYSNQPQHF
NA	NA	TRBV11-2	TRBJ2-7	TGTGCCAGCAGCTTAAATATCGGGGCCTACGAGCAGTACTTC	CASSLNIGAYEQYF
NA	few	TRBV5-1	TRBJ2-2	TGCGCCAGCAGCCCCGGTCCCGGCGGGGAGCTGTTTTTT	CASSPGPGGELFF
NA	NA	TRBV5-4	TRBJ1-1	TGTGCCAGCAGCTCAGGTACAGGGCCCCTTGAAGCTTTCTTT	CASSSGTGPLEAFF
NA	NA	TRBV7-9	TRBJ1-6	TGTGCCAGCAGCTTAGAGGGGGCCTATAATTCACCCCTCCACTTT	CASSLEGAYNSPLHF
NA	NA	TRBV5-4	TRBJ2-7	TGTGCCAGCAGCGTATTCGGTAGCTACGAGCAGTACTTC	CASSVFGSYEQYF
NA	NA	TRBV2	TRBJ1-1	TGTGCCAGCAGCGAGAGGAGATTTCTCTACGAAGCTTTCTTT	CASSERRFLYEAFF
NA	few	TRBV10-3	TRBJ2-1	TGTGCCATCAGTGCGACAACTAGCACTGAGCAGTTCTTC	CAISATTSTEQFF
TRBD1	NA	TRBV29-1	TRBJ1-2	TGCAGCTTCCCACAGGGGGCCGGCTACACCTTC	CSFPQGAGYTF
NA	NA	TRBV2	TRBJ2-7	TGTGCCAGCCCGGGTAGTAGTGGACTAGGGGGGTCCTACGAGCAGTACTTC	CASPGSSGLGGSYEQYF
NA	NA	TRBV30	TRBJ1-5	TGTGCCTGGAGTAACGGGGAGGCGAGTCAGCCCCAGCATTTT	CAWSNGEASQPQHF